Detailed here is one T cell receptor beta chain. The data originate from a study of cytomegalovirus exposure and HLA in healthy donors. It was with 60 Vbeta and 13 Jbeta primers that the PCR ran. The protocol was immunoSEQ multiplex PCR, while the TCRdb copy is restricted to in-frame clones and leaves out a portion. The sample has some 200,000 clones, 60% to 85% seen once. This CDR3 region has 13 residues. Looked up from germline, CDR1 is SGHDT and CDR2 is YYEEEE. V was trimmed by 0 bases and J by 3 bases, leaving 6 bases between them. The sample was PBMCs. The chain links TRBV5-6 to TRBJ1-2; D may be TRBD1 (6 bases). This TCR derives from a girl between 10 and 17 years old in good health and CMV-seropositive. The CDR3 nucleotides are TGTGCCAGCAGCTTGGACAGGGACTATGGCTACACCTTC. This encodes CASSLDRDYGYTF.